Each of the 24 T cell receptor beta chains below was sequenced from the same sample in a study of glioma-infiltrating T cells after dendritic cell vaccination. Here immunoSEQ multiplex PCR was the method, and the copy in TCRdb shows in-frame clones only, minus some. This table has about 92,000 clones, 80% to 90% appearing once. The sequencing here drew on blood, taken before dendritic cell vaccination. These receptors were taken from a human donor with glioblastoma.

V and J are TRBV5-1 and TRBJ2-7; 10 nucleotides line up with TRBD1. CDR3 size: 15 residues. Per the germline V gene, CDR1 is SGHRS and CDR2 is YFSETQ. Trimming at V came to 1 base and at J to 3 bases, leaving 4 bases not matched to a gene. For the CDR3, the DNA is TGCGCCAGCAGCTTGTCGACAGGGGGCCGCTACGAGCAGTACTTC. As protein: CASSLSTGGRYEQYF.

The rearrangement links TRBV28 to TRBJ2-7, with D maybe TRBD2 (7 bases). The germline V gene has CDR1 MDHEN and CDR2 SYDVKM. This CDR3 spans 15 amino acids. Trimming removed 5 bases from V and 2 bases from J, with 16 bases in between. CDR3: CASSPRLAGAYEQYF. The DNA for the CDR3 is TGTGCCAGCAGTCCCAGACTAGCAGGGGCCTACGAGCAGTACTTC.

This chain uses TRBV27 with TRBJ1-2; D perhaps matches TRBD1 (6 bases). Trimming pared 0 bases from V and 6 bases from J, leaving 14 bases between. CDR3 length: 15 residues. In germline, CDR1 is MNHEY, CDR2 SMNVEV (reference sequence). CDR3: CASSLSAAGVHGYTF. CDR3 nucleotide sequence: TGTGCCAGCAGTTTATCGGCCGCAGGGGTCCATGGCTACACCTTC.

The chain joins TRBV4-1 to TRBJ1-1; 11 bases map to TRBD1. V gave up 4 bases and J gave up 5 bases; unmatched junction bases: 6. CDR3 length: 15 residues. Germline lookup yields CDR1 MGHRA and CDR2 YSYEKL. CDR3 sequence (DNA): TGCGCCAGCAGCCGGACGGGACAGGGGGGGACTGAAGCTTTCTTT. Translated, it gives CASSRTGQGGTEAFF.

This clone was found once. The chain employs TRBV7-6 and TRBJ2-5; a possible D gene is TRBD1 (6 bases). The ends were cut back, 5 bases at V and 4 bases at J, with 14 bases in the middle. CDR1 is SGHVS and CDR2 is FNYEAQ in the germline V gene. The CDR3 is 14 amino acids. The CDR3 reads CASSQNTGSETQYF. CDR3 coding DNA: TGTGCCAGCAGCCAAAACACAGGGTCAGAGACCCAGTACTTC.

The chain's CDR3 is CASSSVGNGGYVEQYF. The CDR3 DNA follows: TGTGCCAGCAGCTCGGTAGGTAACGGAGGATACGTAGAGCAGTACTTC. This rearrangement joins TRBV9 to TRBJ2-7, with D tentatively TRBD2 (5 bases). Germline V gene lookup returns CDR1 SGDLS and CDR2 YYNGEE. Trimming stripped 4 bases from V and 7 bases from J, with 24 bases between. The CDR3 sequence is 16 residues long.

This clone was observed a single time. The chain is built from TRBV11-2 and TRBJ1-2; 10 bases agree with TRBD1. CDR1 is SGHAT, CDR2 FQNNGV, per germline. The CDR3 is 13 amino acids. The ends lost 5 bases at V and 4 bases at J; junction bases unmatched: 1. The CDR3 here is CASSRDRGYGYTF. As DNA, the CDR3 is TGTGCCAGCAGCCGGGACAGGGGCTATGGCTACACCTTC. Variable domain in full (rest from reference TRBV11-2 and TRBJ1-2): EAGVAQSPRYKIIEKRQSVAFWCNPISGHATLYWYQQILGQGPKLLIQFQNNGVVDDSQLPKDRFSAERLKGVDSTLKIQPAKLEDSAVYLCASSRDRGYGYTFGSGTRLTVV.

The chain joins TRBV13 to TRBJ1-6, with D perhaps matching TRBD1 (6 bases). The CDR3 sequence is 18 residues long. Germline assignment: CDR1 PRHDT and CDR2 FYEKMQ (reference sequence). The V end lost 1 base, the J end lost 5 bases, and 18 bases lay between the germline ends. CDR3 region: CASSLEPFAAGDNSPLHF. The CDR3 nucleotides read TGTGCCAGCAGCTTAGAGCCTTTTGCGGCAGGGGATAATTCACCCCTCCACTTT.

This clone showed up just once. The chain carries TRBV7-6 and TRBJ2-1; perhaps TRBD2 as D (5 bases). Per the germline V gene, CDR1 is SGHVS and CDR2 is FNYEAQ. V was shortened by 5 bases and J by 4 bases, with 15 bases between the two germline ends. The CDR3 has 15 residues. This CDR3 reads CASSERAEVYNEQFF. The CDR3 DNA is TGTGCCAGCAGCGAGAGAGCGGAGGTTTACAATGAGCAGTTCTTC.

The genes are TRBV21-1 and TRBJ2-7; the table's D call of TRBD1 was not tested on the DNA. TRBV21-1 is given as a pseudogene. The CDR3 extends over 15 amino acids. The CDR3 region is CASSKEQGMAYEQYF. CDR3 in DNA: TGTGCCAGCAGCAAGGAACAGGGTATGGCCTACGAGCAGTACTTC.

The chain joins TRBV6-5 to TRBJ2-7; D not resolved. The V and J ends lost 7 bases and 0 bases respectively, with 10 bases between them. Germline V lookup: CDR1 MNHEY, CDR2 SVGAGI. This CDR3 has 13 residues. The CDR3 sequence is CASKTSSSYEQYF. DNA of the CDR3: TGTGCCAGCAAGACTTCCAGCTCCTACGAGCAGTACTTC.

The chain carries TRBV6-5 and TRBJ1-1; no clear D. CDR1 and CDR2 from the germline V gene are MNHEY and SVGAGI. V was clipped by 8 bases and J by 4 bases, with 5 bases between them. The length of the CDR3 is 10 residues. The chain's CDR3 is CASGGTEAFF. The CDR3 coding sequence is TGTGCCAGCGGAGGCACTGAAGCTTTCTTT.

This clone was seen a handful of times. The chain uses TRBV5-4 and TRBJ1-2, with TRBD1 matching over 8 bases. The CDR3 is made up of 14 amino acids. The germline CDR1 and CDR2 sequences are SGHNT and YYREEE (reference sequence). J lost 5 bases, V lost 0 bases, and 3 bases had no gene match. CDR3 nucleotide sequence: TGTGCCAGCAGCTTGGGAGACAGGGGATATGGCTACACCTTC. This codes for CASSLGDRGYGYTF. The entire variable domain, with the rest obtained from reference TRBV5-4 and TRBJ1-2, is as follows: ETGVTQSPTHLIKTRGQQVTLRCSSQSGHNTVSWYQQALGQGPQFIFQYYREEENGRGNFPPRFSGLQFPNYSSELNVNALELDDSALYLCASSLGDRGYGYTFGSGTRLTVV.

The chain carries TRBV9 and TRBJ2-1; maybe TRBD2 (6 bases). This CDR3 spans 14 amino acids. The V gene lost 1 base and the J gene lost 8 bases, with 13 bases spanning the gap. Germline values: CDR1 SGDLS, CDR2 YYNGEE. As DNA, the CDR3 is TGTGCCAGCAGCGTATTCGGGGGTGGGGATGAGCAGTTCTTC. This encodes CASSVFGGGDEQFF.

CDR3 DNA: TGTGCCAGCAGCTTAGCGGGAATACAGGGTACCTACGAGCAGTACTTC. Its translation is CASSLAGIQGTYEQYF. The chain employs TRBV7-9 and TRBJ2-7; TRBD1 is a possible D gene (6 bases). Germline V gene data show CDR1 as SEHNR and CDR2 as FQNEAQ (reference sequence). V gave up 0 bases and J gave up 2 bases, with 14 bases separating them. The CDR3 is 16 residues long. Variable domain in full (rest from reference TRBV7-9 and TRBJ2-7): DTGVSQNPRHKITKRGQNVTFRCDPISEHNRLYWYRQTLGQGPEFLTYFQNEAQLEKSRLLSDRFSAERPKGSFSTLEIQRTEQGDSAMYLCASSLAGIQGTYEQYFGPGTRLTVT.

V is TRBV27 and J is TRBJ1-2; TRBD1 matches 9 bases. This CDR3 region has 16 residues. Trimming took 1 base from V and 4 from J; bases not matched to a gene: 7. CDR1 is MNHEY and CDR2 is SMNVEV in the germline V gene (reference sequence). CDR3 DNA sequence: TGTGCCAGCAGTTTATTAGGGACAGGGTCGGCCTATGGCTACACCTTC. It yields the protein CASSLLGTGSAYGYTF.

This chain connects TRBV19 to TRBJ1-5; maybe TRBD1 (5 bases). Germline V gene sequence: CDR1 LNHDA, CDR2 SQIVND (reference sequence). V lost 3 bases and J 2 bases, leaving 14 bases between the germline ends. The CDR3 loop spans 16 amino acids. Here the CDR3 reads CASSMQGVRGNQPQHF. CDR3 sequence (DNA): TGTGCCAGTAGTATGCAGGGTGTAAGGGGCAATCAGCCCCAGCATTTT.

The chain is built from TRBV9 and TRBJ2-3; 10 bases line up with TRBD2. Germline V gene sequence: CDR1 SGDLS, CDR2 YYNGEE. The CDR3 is made up of 16 amino acids. V dropped 3 bases and J dropped 0; count of bases not matched to a gene: 4. The CDR3 DNA reads as TGTGCCAGCAGCGCGCAGGGACTAGCGAGCACAGATACGCAGTATTTT. Amino acids: CASSAQGLASTDTQYF.

V usage is TRBV30 and J usage is TRBJ2-1; 10 bases fit TRBD2. V shed 3 bases and J 0 bases; nucleotides not matched to a gene: 8. CDR1 GTSNPN and CDR2 SVGIG come from the germline V gene (reference sequence). This CDR3 comprises 17 residues. The CDR3 loop reads CAWRKREGQSSYNEQFF. The CDR3, as DNA: TGTGCCTGGAGAAAGCGGGAGGGCCAAAGCTCCTACAATGAGCAGTTCTTC. The whole variable domain, filled in from reference TRBV30 and TRBJ2-1, reads SQTIHQWPATLVQPVGSPLSLECTVEGTSNPNLYWYRQAAGRGLQLLFYSVGIGQISSEVPQNLSASRPQDRQFILSSKKLLLSDSGFYLCAWRKREGQSSYNEQFFGPGTRLTVL.

This clone was picked up one time. The chain employs TRBV18 and TRBJ2-1, with D possibly TRBD1 on 7 matching bases. The CDR3 loop spans 12 amino acids. From germline, CDR1 is KGHSH and CDR2 LQKENI. Trimming shortened V by 5 bases and J by 9 bases, and 11 bases separated the two germline ends. The CDR3 DNA reads as TGTGCCAGCTCAACCCAGGGGGGTGAGCAGTTCTTC. Translated, it gives CASSTQGGEQFF.

V gene TRBV18 combines with J gene TRBJ2-5; D remains unclear. The germline CDR1 and CDR2 sequences are KGHSH and LQKENI. V lost 6 bases, J lost 3 bases, and 11 bases lay in between. The CDR3 totals 13 residues. Here the CDR3 reads CASSTGSKETQYF. The DNA of the CDR3 is TGTGCCAGCTCCACCGGGTCCAAAGAGACCCAGTACTTC.

This sequence joins TRBV11-2 and TRBJ2-1; unclear D gene. Germline CDR1 is SGHAT and CDR2 is FQNNGV. V was shortened by 3 bases and J by 0 bases, with 9 bases between the two germline ends. The CDR3 runs 15 residues. Here the CDR3 reads CASSFSGSSYNEQFF. For the CDR3, the DNA is TGTGCCAGCAGCTTTTCAGGTAGCTCCTACAATGAGCAGTTCTTC.

This clone was observed a single time. This sequence joins TRBV5-5 and TRBJ1-2; 7 bases align to TRBD1. The CDR3 totals 14 residues. From germline, CDR1 is SGHKS and CDR2 YYEKEE (reference sequence). The junction had 5 bases not matched to a gene; V was cut back by 3 bases and J by 3 bases. The CDR3 protein is CASSWGDSDYGYTF. CDR3 DNA: TGTGCCAGCAGCTGGGGGGACAGCGACTATGGCTACACCTTC.

The chain joins TRBV15 to TRBJ1-5; D is perhaps TRBD1 (6 bases). The CDR3 spans 16 residues. Germline values: CDR1 LNHNV, CDR2 YYDKDF (reference sequence). Deletions cut 2 bases from V and 0 bases from J, with 11 bases between. In nucleotides, the CDR3 is TGTGCCACCAGCAGAACAGGGTCAGGTAGCAATCAGCCCCAGCATTTT. Its translation is CATSRTGSGSNQPQHF.